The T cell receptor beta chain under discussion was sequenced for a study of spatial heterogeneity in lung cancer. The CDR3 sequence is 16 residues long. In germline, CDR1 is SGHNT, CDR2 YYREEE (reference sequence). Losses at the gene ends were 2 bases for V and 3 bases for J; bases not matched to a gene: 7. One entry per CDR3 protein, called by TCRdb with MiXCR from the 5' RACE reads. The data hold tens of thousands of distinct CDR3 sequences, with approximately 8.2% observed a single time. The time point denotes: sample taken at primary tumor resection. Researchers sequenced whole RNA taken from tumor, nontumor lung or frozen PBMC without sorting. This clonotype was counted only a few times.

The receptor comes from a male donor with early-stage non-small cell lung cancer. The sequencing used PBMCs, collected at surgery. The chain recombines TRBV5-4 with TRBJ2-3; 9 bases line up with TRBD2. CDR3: CASSLSGRTLTDTQYF. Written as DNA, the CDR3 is TGTGCCAGCAGCTTAAGCGGGAGGACGCTAACAGATACGCAGTATTTT. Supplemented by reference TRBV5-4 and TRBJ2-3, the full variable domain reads ETGVTQSPTHLIKTRGQQVTLRCSSQSGHNTVSWYQQALGQGPQFIFQYYREEENGRGNFPPRFSGLQFPNYSSELNVNALELDDSALYLCASSLSGRTLTDTQYFGPGTRLTVL.